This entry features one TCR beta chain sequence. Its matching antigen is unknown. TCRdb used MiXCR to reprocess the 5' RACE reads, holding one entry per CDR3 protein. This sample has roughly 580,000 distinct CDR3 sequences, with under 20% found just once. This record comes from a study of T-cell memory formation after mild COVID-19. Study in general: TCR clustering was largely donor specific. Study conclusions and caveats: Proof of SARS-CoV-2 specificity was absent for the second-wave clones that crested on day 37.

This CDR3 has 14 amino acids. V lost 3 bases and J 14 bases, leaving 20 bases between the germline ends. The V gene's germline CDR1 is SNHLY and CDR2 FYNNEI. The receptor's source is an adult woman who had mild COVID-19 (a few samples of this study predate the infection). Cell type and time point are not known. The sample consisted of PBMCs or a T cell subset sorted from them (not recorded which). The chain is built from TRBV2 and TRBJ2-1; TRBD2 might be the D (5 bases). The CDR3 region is CASSDARTSPGEFF. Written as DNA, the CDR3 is TGTGCCAGCAGTGATGCGCGGACTTCACCTGGGGAGTTCTTC. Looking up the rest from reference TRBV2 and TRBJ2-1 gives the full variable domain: EPEVTQTPSHQVTQMGQEVILRCVPISNHLYFYWYRQILGQKVEFLVSFYNNEISEKSEIFDDQFSVERPDGSNFTLKIRSTKLEDSAMYFCASSDARTSPGEFFGPGTRLTVL.